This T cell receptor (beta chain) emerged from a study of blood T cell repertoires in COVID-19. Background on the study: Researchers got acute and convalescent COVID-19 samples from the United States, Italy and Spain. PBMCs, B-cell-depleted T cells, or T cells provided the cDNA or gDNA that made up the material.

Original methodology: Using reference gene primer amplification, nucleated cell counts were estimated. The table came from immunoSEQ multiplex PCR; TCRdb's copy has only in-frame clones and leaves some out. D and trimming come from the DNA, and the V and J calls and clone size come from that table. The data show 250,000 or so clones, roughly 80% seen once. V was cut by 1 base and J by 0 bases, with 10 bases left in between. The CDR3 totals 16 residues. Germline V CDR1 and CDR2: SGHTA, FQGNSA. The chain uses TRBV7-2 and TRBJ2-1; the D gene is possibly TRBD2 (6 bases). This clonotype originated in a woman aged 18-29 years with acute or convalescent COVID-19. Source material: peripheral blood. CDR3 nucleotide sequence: TGTGCCAGCAGCTTAGAGCGGGTGAGCTCCTACAATGAGCAGTTCTTC. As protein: CASSLERVSSYNEQFF.